The 23 T cell receptor beta chains below all came from one sample that was sequenced in a study of CD8 T cells in Susac syndrome. RNA amounts of about 0.5 to 1 ug underwent reverse transcription with random hexamers. TCRdb recomputed calls from the immunoSEQ multiplex PCR reads with MiXCR, one row per CDR3 protein. Among about 210,000 distinct CDR3 sequences listed, about 95% were seen once. The sequencing input was CD4+ T cells from PBMCs. The origin of the receptors is a human donor with multiple sclerosis.

The rearrangement joins TRBV6-5 to TRBJ1-2; 7 bases align to TRBD1. CDR3 length: 15 amino acids. After removal of 4 bases from V and 2 bases from J, the junction contained 7 bases not matched to a gene. In germline, CDR1 is MNHEY, CDR2 SVGAGI. The CDR3 DNA follows: TGTGCCAGCAGTTCGAAGGGGGCGATAAACTATGGCTACACCTTC. Translating it yields CASSSKGAINYGYTF.

V gene TRBV6-1 combines with J gene TRBJ1-1, with unresolved D. The V gene's germline CDR1 is MNHNS and CDR2 SASEGT. The CDR3 has 13 amino acids. V lost 1 base to trimming and J lost 6 bases, with 9 bases between them. CDR3 DNA: TGTGCCAGCAGTGAAGTATCGGCCCCTGAAGCTTTCTTT. It encodes CASSEVSAPEAFF.

This chain uses TRBV9 with TRBJ2-1, with 9 bases that match TRBD2. The CDR3 is 13 amino acids. Trimming cost V 5 bases and J 6 bases; bases outside gene matches: 3. The V gene's germline CDR1 is SGDLS and CDR2 YYNGEE. In DNA, the CDR3 is TGTGCCAGCAGTAGCGGGGGCCCCAATGAGCAGTTCTTC. Its protein is CASSSGGPNEQFF.

This chain joins TRBV29-1 and TRBJ2-4; D uncertain. V was clipped by 8 bases and J by 4 bases, with 18 bases between them. The CDR3 has 14 residues. CDR1 SQVTM and CDR2 ANQGSEA come from the germline V gene. The CDR3 protein is CSMRRTALKNIQYF. The CDR3 DNA reads TGCAGCATGAGAAGGACGGCCCTGAAAAACATTCAGTACTTC.

J is TRBJ1-5 and V is TRBV19; D is perhaps TRBD1 (6 bases). Trimming took 5 bases from V and 7 from J, leaving 15 bases between them. The germline V gene has CDR1 LNHDA and CDR2 SQIVND (reference sequence). The CDR3 loop spans 14 amino acids. CDR3 sequence reads: CASSVEQGYQPQHF. CDR3 nucleotide sequence: TGTGCCAGTAGTGTTGAACAGGGATACCAGCCCCAGCATTTT.

The gene calls are TRBV11-2 and TRBJ1-6, with D uncertain. Germline CDR1 and CDR2: SGHAT and FQNNGV. V lost 5 bases and J lost 7, with 12 bases in between. This CDR3 spans 14 amino acids. This chain's CDR3 is CASSPEGWNSPLHF. The DNA for the CDR3 is TGTGCCAGCAGCCCAGAGGGTTGGAATTCACCCCTCCACTTT.

The CDR3 here is CASSLLGLAGVGVYNEQFF. For the CDR3, the DNA is TGTGCCAGCAGTCTACTAGGACTAGCGGGAGTCGGAGTCTACAATGAGCAGTTCTTC. This rearrangement joins TRBV27 to TRBJ2-1, with 13 positions matching TRBD2. V shed 5 bases and J 3 bases; nucleotides not matched to a gene: 13. In germline, CDR1 is MNHEY, CDR2 SMNVEV (reference sequence). CDR3 length: 19 amino acids.

CDR3 nucleotides: TGTGCCAGCGGACAGGGCCCTAATGAGCAGTTCTTC. Translated, it gives CASGQGPNEQFF. The chain joins TRBV12-3 or TRBV12-4 to TRBJ2-1; TRBD1 matches at 8 bases. This CDR3 has 12 residues. V shed 8 bases, J shed 7 bases, and the junction held 4 bases outside the gene matches.

The chain employs TRBV24-1 and TRBJ2-7; D tentatively reads TRBD1 or TRBD2 (6 bases each). CDR1 KGHDR and CDR2 SFDVKD come from the germline V gene. Trimming removed 4 bases at V and 3 bases at J, with 27 bases between. This CDR3 has 19 residues. The CDR3 region is CATSEFTGIPGVWGYEQYF. In DNA, the CDR3 is TGTGCCACCAGTGAGTTCACAGGGATACCGGGAGTTTGGGGCTACGAGCAGTACTTC.

The V call is TRBV18, the J call TRBJ1-1; a possible D gene is TRBD1 (6 bases). V was shortened by 2 bases and J by 1 base, with 14 bases between the two germline ends. The germline CDR1 and CDR2 sequences are KGHSH and LQKENI. This CDR3 contains 16 residues. DNA of the CDR3: TGTGCCAGCTCACCAAAGGGGGTTTACCCGAACACTGAAGCTTTCTTT. It translates to CASSPKGVYPNTEAFF.

This chain uses TRBV14 with TRBJ2-4; D gene ambiguous. Germline lookup yields CDR1 SGHDN and CDR2 FVKESK. This CDR3 region has 14 residues. V was shortened by 4 bases and J by 9 bases, with 16 bases between the two germline ends. The CDR3 nucleotides are TGTGCCAGCAGCCTTCCCACAATGAGTGGCATTCAGTACTTC. Its translation is CASSLPTMSGIQYF.

The chain employs TRBV20-1 and TRBJ2-7; a possible D gene is TRBD2 (5 bases). The CDR3 runs to 13 residues. The V and J ends lost 3 bases and 2 bases respectively, with 11 bases between them. The germline V gene has CDR1 DFQATT and CDR2 SNEGSKA (reference sequence). This chain's CDR3 is CSASIAGTYEQYF. The CDR3 DNA sequence: TGCAGTGCTAGTATCGCGGGCACCTACGAGCAGTACTTC.

This rearrangement joins TRBV6-5 to TRBJ2-7; 9 bases match TRBD2. This CDR3 spans 15 amino acids. Germline V CDR1 and CDR2: MNHEY, SVGAGI. The V gene end was trimmed by 6 bases and the J gene end by 2 bases; junction bases not matched to a gene: 8. CDR3 in DNA: TGTGCCAGCAGACTATTTGCGGGAGGGCCCTACGAGCAGTACTTC. It specifies CASRLFAGGPYEQYF.

V usage is TRBV20-1 and J usage is TRBJ2-4; 8 nucleotides align to TRBD1. The V gene's germline CDR1 is DFQATT and CDR2 SNEGSKA (reference sequence). The trim removed 6 bases at V and 8 bases at J, leaving 6 bases unmatched. CDR3 length equals 12 residues. CDR3 sequence (DNA): TGCAGTGCCAGCGACAGGGGAGACATTCAGTACTTC. This gives the protein CSASDRGDIQYF.

V and J are TRBV20-1 and TRBJ2-3; 13 nucleotides agree with TRBD2. V lost 1 base and J lost 1; bases outside the gene matches: 11. This CDR3 region has 19 residues. Per germline, CDR1 DFQATT and CDR2 SNEGSKA (reference sequence). The CDR3 spells CSARGFPLAGGRGTDTQYF. CDR3 sequence (DNA): TGCAGTGCTAGAGGTTTCCCACTAGCGGGAGGGCGAGGCACAGATACGCAGTATTTT.

The V and J genes are TRBV7-9 and TRBJ2-3; D might be TRBD1 (5 bases). Germline-derived CDR1 and CDR2 are SEHNR and FQNEAQ (reference sequence). There are 12 residues in the CDR3. V was shortened by 5 bases and J by 13 bases, with 16 bases between the two germline ends. DNA of the CDR3: TGTGCCAGCAGCCCCTCCGCCAGGGCCAAGTATTTT. It specifies CASSPSARAKYF.

The rearrangement joins TRBV7-9 to TRBJ2-3; TRBD2 agrees at 9 bases. The V segment lost 1 base and the J segment 1 base; nucleotides outside the gene matches: 9. CDR1 and CDR2 (germline): SEHNR, FQNEAQ (reference sequence). The CDR3 runs to 18 residues. This CDR3 reads CASSLGDSGSPRTDTQYF. CDR3 DNA: TGTGCCAGCAGCTTAGGGGATAGCGGGAGCCCTCGCACAGATACGCAGTATTTT.

The rearrangement uses TRBV11-2 and TRBJ1-2; D unresolved. This CDR3 has 13 amino acids. CDR1 is SGHAT and CDR2 is FQNNGV in the germline V gene. Trimming removed 6 bases at V and 3 bases at J, with 11 bases between. In nucleotides, the CDR3 is TGTGCCAGCAGTTCGAGGGTTTACTATGGCTACACCTTC. This codes for CASSSRVYYGYTF.

The V gene is TRBV7-2, the J gene TRBJ2-7; 9 bases are a match to TRBD1. From germline, CDR1 is SGHTA and CDR2 FQGNSA. Germline trimming cut 5 bases from V and 2 bases from J; bases unmatched to any gene: 10. This CDR3 has 16 residues. CDR3 nucleotides: TGTGCCAGCAGCATTAACCGGGACAGGGCTACCTACGAGCAGTACTTC. Protein: CASSINRDRATYEQYF.

This clonotype showed up just a few times. The chain employs TRBV28 and TRBJ2-3, with 7 bases that match TRBD1. J was trimmed by 3 bases and V by 4 bases; bases with no gene match: 7. CDR1 and CDR2 (germline): MDHEN, SYDVKM. The CDR3 consists of 15 residues. The CDR3 sequence is CASSSLRGRTDTQYF. The CDR3 nucleotides are TGTGCCAGCAGTTCGCTGAGGGGGCGGACAGATACGCAGTATTTT.

V and J are TRBV20-1 and TRBJ1-2, with 9 nucleotides matching TRBD1. The CDR3 spans 14 residues. The junction had 6 bases not matched to a gene; V was cut back by 6 bases and J by 1 base. Germline CDR1 DFQATT, CDR2 SNEGSKA (reference sequence). In nucleotides, the CDR3 is TGCAGTGCCGTCACAGGGGGCCTTAACTATGGCTACACCTTC. Protein product: CSAVTGGLNYGYTF.

This clonotype came up once. This CDR3 reads CSAIRQGRENIQYF. DNA for the CDR3: TGCAGTGCTATTAGACAGGGAAGGGAAAACATTCAGTACTTC. This chain links TRBV20-1 with TRBJ2-4; the match to TRBD1 covers 7 bases. This CDR3 has 14 residues. CDR1 and CDR2 (germline): DFQATT, SNEGSKA (reference sequence). Trimming removed 4 bases from V and 5 bases from J; junction bases left unmatched: 8.

Written as DNA, the CDR3 is TGTGCCAGCAGTCCGACTAGACTGGTAGATACGCAGTATTTT. It is translated as CASSPTRLVDTQYF. This chain uses TRBV27 with TRBJ2-3; TRBD2 might be the D (6 bases). V was shortened by 5 bases and J by 5 bases, with 14 bases between the two germline ends. Germline-derived CDR1 and CDR2 are MNHEY and SMNVEV (reference sequence). The CDR3 sequence is 14 residues long.